The entry below describes one TCR beta chain. CDR1 is SGHRS and CDR2 is YFSETQ in the germline V gene. This CDR3 contains 13 residues. Losses at the gene ends were 1 base for V and 8 bases for J; bases not matched to a gene: 0. The entry originates in a study of cytomegalovirus exposure and HLA in healthy donors. Primers included in the PCR were 60 Vbeta and 13 Jbeta primers. Clones were sequenced by immunoSEQ multiplex PCR, and TCRdb holds only the in-frame ones, with some missing. The sample records more than 150,000 clones, about 90% being singletons. The receptor's source is a girl under two years old in good health and CMV-seronegative. This rearrangement joins TRBV5-1 to TRBJ2-1; 10 nucleotides align to TRBD2. The source material was PBMCs. CDR3 region: CASSLTSGDEQFF. In nucleotides, the CDR3 is TGCGCCAGCAGCTTGACTAGCGGGGATGAGCAGTTCTTC.